Listed below are T cell receptor beta chains from one sample, sequenced in a study of beta chain features in type 1 diabetes. The method was immunoSEQ multiplex PCR; TCRdb's version includes in-frame clones alone and lacks a portion of them. The sample yields about 150,000 clones, approximately 8.1% seen once. Sequencing was performed on central memory CD4+ T cells from blood. The receptors were gathered from a man aged 18 to 29 in good health. Each CDR3 is given with its conserved first and last residue. D genes are given only for firm matches. Not every row has a clone size; where given, it reads once, few, many or a size class.

abundance: NA; d_gene: NA; len: 14; j_gene: TRBJ2-2; v_gene: TRBV4-3; CDR3nt: TGCGCCAGCAGCCATACAATGAACACCGGGGAGCTGTTTTTT; CDR3aa: CASSHTMNTGELFF
abundance: few; d_gene: NA; len: 15; j_gene: TRBJ1-1; v_gene: TRBV10-3; CDR3nt: TGTGCCATCAGTGTGGGCGGGAGGGCACTAGCTCAAGCTTTCTTT; CDR3aa: CAISVGGRALAQAFF
abundance: NA; d_gene: NA; len: 17; j_gene: TRBJ1-5; v_gene: TRBV10-3; CDR3nt: TGTGCCAGCATCGACACGGGACACCAGTATAGCAATCAGCCCCAGCATTTT; CDR3aa: CASIDTGHQYSNQPQHF
abundance: few; d_gene: NA; len: 14; j_gene: TRBJ2-5; v_gene: TRBV6-5; CDR3nt: TGTGCCAGCACCGCAGACAGGCGCCAAGAGACCCAGTACTTC; CDR3aa: CASTADRRQETQYF
abundance: many; d_gene: NA; len: 14; j_gene: TRBJ1-2; v_gene: TRBV10-3; CDR3nt: TGTGCCATCAGTGAGTCGGACAGCTTCTATGGCTACACCTTC; CDR3aa: CAISESDSFYGYTF
abundance: NA; d_gene: NA; len: 14; j_gene: TRBJ1-6; v_gene: TRBV19; CDR3nt: TGTGCCACCTCCGACAGCTCCTATAATTCACCCCTCCACTTT; CDR3aa: CATSDSSYNSPLHF
abundance: NA; d_gene: NA; len: 16; j_gene: TRBJ2-6; v_gene: TRBV6-1; CDR3nt: TGTGCCAGCAGTGAAGCCCTCGGCTCTGGGGCCAACGTCCTGACTTTC; CDR3aa: CASSEALGSGANVLTF
abundance: NA; d_gene: NA; len: 13; j_gene: TRBJ2-5; v_gene: TRBV5-4; CDR3nt: TGTGCCAGCAGCTTGGACTACGGAGAGACCCAGTACTTC; CDR3aa: CASSLDYGETQYF
abundance: few; d_gene: NA; len: 14; j_gene: TRBJ1-3; v_gene: TRBV28; CDR3nt: TGTGCCACCTCCACTTGGAGAGGAGGAAACACCATATATTTT; CDR3aa: CATSTWRGGNTIYF
abundance: few; d_gene: NA; len: 14; j_gene: TRBJ1-1; v_gene: TRBV7-2; CDR3nt: TGTGCCAGCAGCCGGGACATCATGAACACTGAAGCTTTCTTT; CDR3aa: CASSRDIMNTEAFF
abundance: NA; d_gene: NA; len: 16; j_gene: TRBJ1-3; v_gene: TRBV7-9; CDR3nt: TGTGCCAGCAGCTTAGTTCCCAGGGGAGACGGAAACACCATATATTTT; CDR3aa: CASSLVPRGDGNTIYF
abundance: few; d_gene: NA; len: 17; j_gene: TRBJ2-2; v_gene: TRBV18; CDR3nt: TGTGCCAGCTCACCAACGGAGGTCTACATGAACACCGGGGAGCTGTTTTTT; CDR3aa: CASSPTEVYMNTGELFF
abundance: few; d_gene: NA; len: 13; j_gene: TRBJ2-7; v_gene: TRBV6-1; CDR3nt: TGTGCCAGCAGTGTAGGGGGTGGCTACGAGCAGTACTTC; CDR3aa: CASSVGGGYEQYF
abundance: many; d_gene: NA; len: 12; j_gene: TRBJ1-2; v_gene: TRBV9; CDR3nt: TGTGCCAGCAGCGTAGAGGGAGGCGGCTACACCTTC; CDR3aa: CASSVEGGGYTF
abundance: many; d_gene: NA; len: 17; j_gene: TRBJ2-3; v_gene: TRBV9; CDR3nt: TGTGCCAGCAGCGTAGTCGGGGTAACTAGCAGCACAGATACGCAGTATTTT; CDR3aa: CASSVVGVTSSTDTQYF
abundance: NA; d_gene: NA; len: 13; j_gene: TRBJ1-5; v_gene: TRBV30; CDR3nt: TGTGCCTGGAGTGGTTATAGCAATCAGCCCCAGCATTTT; CDR3aa: CAWSGYSNQPQHF
abundance: few; d_gene: NA; len: 13; j_gene: TRBJ2-2; v_gene: TRBV6-4; CDR3nt: TGTGCCAGCAGTGCGGTTAACACCGGGGAGCTGTTTTTT; CDR3aa: CASSAVNTGELFF
abundance: few; d_gene: NA; len: 13; j_gene: TRBJ1-4; v_gene: TRBV5-4; CDR3nt: TGTGCCAGCAGCCCGGAGTCTAATGAAAAACTGTTTTTT; CDR3aa: CASSPESNEKLFF
abundance: NA; d_gene: NA; len: 14; j_gene: TRBJ1-5; v_gene: TRBV28; CDR3nt: TGTGCCAGCAGATTGCAGGCTGGCAATCAGCCCCAGCATTTT; CDR3aa: CASRLQAGNQPQHF
abundance: few; d_gene: NA; len: 14; j_gene: TRBJ2-5; v_gene: TRBV19; CDR3nt: TGTGCCAGTAGTCCCTCTAGCGCCCAAGAGACCCAGTACTTC; CDR3aa: CASSPSSAQETQYF
abundance: NA; d_gene: NA; len: 13; j_gene: TRBJ1-1; v_gene: TRBV7-2; CDR3nt: TGTGCCAGCAGCGTTGACAGGAACACTGAAGCTTTCTTT; CDR3aa: CASSVDRNTEAFF
abundance: NA; d_gene: NA; len: 14; j_gene: TRBJ2-5; v_gene: TRBV29-1; CDR3nt: TGCAGCGTCGAACCCCCGGAGAACCAAGAGACCCAGTACTTC; CDR3aa: CSVEPPENQETQYF
abundance: few; d_gene: NA; len: 16; j_gene: TRBJ1-3; v_gene: TRBV4-1; CDR3nt: TGCGCCAGCAGCCAAGAGGCAGGGCGCTCTGGAAACACCATATATTTT; CDR3aa: CASSQEAGRSGNTIYF
abundance: few; d_gene: TRBD1; len: 14; j_gene: TRBJ2-3; v_gene: TRBV28; CDR3nt: TGTGCCAGCAGTTTGACAGGGGGGGCAGATACGCAGTATTTT; CDR3aa: CASSLTGGADTQYF
abundance: few; d_gene: TRBD1; len: 14; j_gene: TRBJ2-1; v_gene: TRBV5-1; CDR3nt: TGCGCCAGCAGCGAACGGACAGGGAACAATGAGCAGTTCTTC; CDR3aa: CASSERTGNNEQFF
abundance: few; d_gene: TRBD1; len: 15; j_gene: TRBJ1-1; v_gene: TRBV28; CDR3nt: TGTGCCAGCAGTCTACTGGGACAGGGGGCCACTGAAGCTTTCTTT; CDR3aa: CASSLLGQGATEAFF
abundance: few; d_gene: NA; len: 10; j_gene: TRBJ1-2; v_gene: TRBV28; CDR3nt: TGTGCCAGCAGGAGGTATGGCTACACCTTC; CDR3aa: CASRRYGYTF
abundance: NA; d_gene: NA; len: 12; j_gene: TRBJ2-5; v_gene: TRBV28; CDR3nt: TGTGCCAGCAGTTGGTCCGCGGAGACCCAGTACTTC; CDR3aa: CASSWSAETQYF
abundance: NA; d_gene: TRBD2; len: 13; j_gene: TRBJ2-5; v_gene: TRBV19; CDR3nt: TGTGCCAGTACTCGTAGCGGGGGCGAGACCCAGTACTTC; CDR3aa: CASTRSGGETQYF
abundance: few; d_gene: TRBD1; len: 14; j_gene: TRBJ2-3; v_gene: TRBV7-9; CDR3nt: TGTGCCAGCAGCCTCGGACAGGGAACAGATACGCAGTATTTT; CDR3aa: CASSLGQGTDTQYF
abundance: NA; d_gene: NA; len: 18; j_gene: TRBJ2-6; v_gene: TRBV7-3; CDR3nt: TGTGCCAGCAGCCGGAGCGTAGCAAACCCGGAGGGGGCCAACGTCCTGACTTTC; CDR3aa: CASSRSVANPEGANVLTF
abundance: few; d_gene: TRBD2; len: 16; j_gene: TRBJ2-7; v_gene: TRBV2; CDR3nt: TGTGCCAGCAGTGTGGTCCTTAGCGGGCACTCCTACGAGCAGTACTTC; CDR3aa: CASSVVLSGHSYEQYF
abundance: NA; d_gene: TRBD1; len: 15; j_gene: TRBJ2-7; v_gene: TRBV28; CDR3nt: TGTGCCAGCAGTGACGCTTCGACAGGGATCAACGAGCAGTACTTC; CDR3aa: CASSDASTGINEQYF
abundance: few; d_gene: NA; len: 15; j_gene: TRBJ2-1; v_gene: TRBV5-1; CDR3nt: TGCGCCAGCAGCGACCCTAGCGTTTCGCACAATGAGCAGTTCTTC; CDR3aa: CASSDPSVSHNEQFF
abundance: once; d_gene: TRBD1; len: 14; j_gene: TRBJ1-5; v_gene: TRBV30; CDR3nt: TGTGCCTGGAGCTTACAGGGGTTGGGACAGCCCCAGCATTTT; CDR3aa: CAWSLQGLGQPQHF
abundance: NA; d_gene: TRBD2; len: 16; j_gene: TRBJ2-7; v_gene: TRBV9; CDR3nt: TGTGCCAGCAGCGAAGCTGGCCTAGCGGGAGCCTACGAGCAGTACTTC; CDR3aa: CASSEAGLAGAYEQYF
abundance: NA; d_gene: TRBD2; len: 15; j_gene: TRBJ2-7; v_gene: TRBV2; CDR3nt: TGTGCCAGCAGTGCTCTAGCGGGAGGGCCCCACGAGCAGTACTTC; CDR3aa: CASSALAGGPHEQYF
abundance: few; d_gene: TRBD1; len: 14; j_gene: TRBJ1-1; v_gene: TRBV5-4; CDR3nt: TGTGCCAGCAGCTGGGACAGAGGTCACGCTGAAGCTTTCTTT; CDR3aa: CASSWDRGHAEAFF
abundance: few; d_gene: NA; len: 18; j_gene: TRBJ2-3; v_gene: TRBV7-2; CDR3nt: TGTGCCAGCAGCTTAGGGGGGAGGTCAACGACACGCACAGATACGCAGTATTTT; CDR3aa: CASSLGGRSTTRTDTQYF
abundance: NA; d_gene: TRBD1; len: 18; j_gene: TRBJ2-3; v_gene: TRBV4-2; CDR3nt: TGTGCCAGCAGCTTGGCCGAAGTGGACAGGGTGGGCACAGATACGCAGTATTTT; CDR3aa: CASSLAEVDRVGTDTQYF
abundance: NA; d_gene: TRBD1; len: 18; j_gene: TRBJ1-5; v_gene: TRBV7-2; CDR3nt: TGTGCCAGCAGCTTCACGGGACAGGGGATTGCGAGCAATCAGCCCCAGCATTTT; CDR3aa: CASSFTGQGIASNQPQHF
abundance: few; d_gene: NA; len: 13; j_gene: TRBJ2-3; v_gene: TRBV30; CDR3nt: TGTGCCTGGAGTGTAGGGGGCACAGATACGCAGTATTTT; CDR3aa: CAWSVGGTDTQYF
abundance: few; d_gene: NA; len: 14; j_gene: TRBJ2-5; v_gene: TRBV7-7; CDR3nt: TGTGCTAGCAGCTTGATGGGGCGCGAGCAGACCCAGTACTTC; CDR3aa: CASSLMGREQTQYF
abundance: few; d_gene: TRBD1; len: 17; j_gene: TRBJ2-4; v_gene: TRBV28; CDR3nt: TGTGCCAGCAGTTCACCTTCCACGGGACAGGGAATTAACATTCAGTACTTC; CDR3aa: CASSSPSTGQGINIQYF
abundance: NA; d_gene: NA; len: 16; j_gene: TRBJ2-7; v_gene: TRBV5-4; CDR3nt: TGTGCCAGCAGCCGGGGAAATAGCGGATTGTCCTACGAGCAGTACTTC; CDR3aa: CASSRGNSGLSYEQYF
abundance: few; d_gene: NA; len: 14; j_gene: TRBJ1-2; v_gene: TRBV4-2; CDR3nt: TGTGCCAGCAGCCCCATAGAGTCCAGGGCTGGCTACACCTTC; CDR3aa: CASSPIESRAGYTF